This T cell receptor (beta chain) originates from a study of OX40 agonist ivuxolimab in advanced cancers. General observations from the study: Antigen specificity remained undetermined for the expanded peripheral T cells. Clones of CD4+ and CD8+ blood T cells grew by week 6 at doses of 0.1 to 3.0 mg/kg.

Worth noting for this clone: Antigen specificity is unknown.

This CDR3 has 17 amino acids. V lost 4 bases, J lost 6 bases, and 13 bases stayed unmatched. Germline values: CDR1 SGHVS, CDR2 FNYEAQ. TCRdb's table, derived via immunoSEQ multiplex PCR, lists solely in-frame clones and lacks some. This sample has tens of thousands of clones; around 81% occur once, and the top ten carry 20% to 25%. This sequence joins TRBV7-6 and TRBJ2-1; 9 bases agree with TRBD2. This clonotype originated in an adult with an advanced solid tumor such as melanoma, head and neck, liver or kidney cancer. Sequenced here: CD4+ or CD8+ T cells sorted from blood, sampled in a trial of the OX40 agonist ivuxolimab. CDR3 residues: CASSSHPSGGLGNEQFF. CDR3 nucleotides: TGTGCCAGCAGCTCTCACCCGAGCGGGGGGTTGGGCAATGAGCAGTTCTTC.